This T cell receptor (beta chain) is from a study of ipilimumab plus nivolumab after autologous stem cell transplantation. The CDR3 runs to 13 residues. Trimming stripped 3 bases from V and 3 bases from J, with 6 bases between. Germline-derived CDR1 and CDR2 are MNHEY and SMNVEV (reference sequence). Assay used: immunoSEQ multiplex PCR; TCRdb lists only in-frame clones, some missing. In the table there are 9,500 to 15,000 clones, approximately 68% of which are singletons. The J gene is TRBJ2-1, the V gene TRBV27, with D tentatively TRBD2 (5 bases). The sample in question was PBMCs, obtained in a trial of ipilimumab plus nivolumab as post-transplant consolidation. This TCR was sampled from a male donor with multiple myeloma. The CDR3 reads CASSFGLYNEQFF. CDR3 nucleotide sequence: TGTGCCAGCAGTTTCGGACTCTACAATGAGCAGTTCTTC.